These T cell receptor beta chains were read from a single sample in a study of blood T cell repertoires in COVID-19. Assay: immunoSEQ multiplex PCR; the TCRdb copy retains only in-frame clones and omits some. This sample has some 270,000 clones, with 80% to 85% found just once. Input material: peripheral blood. The receptor set was obtained from a person aged 65-85 years with COVID-19, enrolled during active disease. Each CDR3 is given with its conserved first and last residue. Fields, in order: V gene, CDR3 length, J gene, D gene, CDR3 DNA, CDR3 protein. A D gene is named only where the DNA matches it firmly.

v_gene: TRBV4-3; len: 15; j_gene: TRBJ2-3; d_gene: -; CDR3nt: TGCGCCAGCAGCCAAGATGCACAGAGCACAGATACGCAGTATTTT; CDR3aa: CASSQDAQSTDTQYF
v_gene: TRBV7-9; len: 14; j_gene: TRBJ2-5; d_gene: -; CDR3nt: TGTGCCAGCAGCTTAGGGCAGGGGCCAGAGACCCAGTACTTC; CDR3aa: CASSLGQGPETQYF
v_gene: TRBV19; len: 14; j_gene: TRBJ1-2; d_gene: TRBD1; CDR3nt: TGTGCCAGTAGTCCGAAGACAGGGGTCGGGGGCTACACCTTC; CDR3aa: CASSPKTGVGGYTF
v_gene: TRBV9; len: 15; j_gene: TRBJ1-6; d_gene: -; CDR3nt: TGTGCCAGCAGCGATTCAGGGGCACTTAATTCACCCCTCCACTTT; CDR3aa: CASSDSGALNSPLHF
v_gene: TRBV7-9; len: 15; j_gene: TRBJ2-1; d_gene: TRBD2; CDR3nt: TGTGCCAGCAGCTTACTTCGGGAGGGCGGGAATGAGCAGTTCTTC; CDR3aa: CASSLLREGGNEQFF
v_gene: TRBV15; len: 15; j_gene: TRBJ2-1; d_gene: TRBD1; CDR3nt: TGTGCCACCAGCAGCCGACAGGGGGCGGGTAATGAGCAGTTCTTC; CDR3aa: CATSSRQGAGNEQFF
v_gene: TRBV11-2; len: 14; j_gene: TRBJ2-7; d_gene: -; CDR3nt: TGTGCCAGCAGCTTAGGCAGGGGTTCCTACGAGCAGTACTTC; CDR3aa: CASSLGRGSYEQYF
v_gene: TRBV20-1; len: 14; j_gene: TRBJ1-2; d_gene: TRBD1; CDR3nt: TGCAGTGCTAGTCGGGACAGGGTTAACTATGGCTACACCTTC; CDR3aa: CSASRDRVNYGYTF
v_gene: TRBV5-4; len: 15; j_gene: TRBJ2-7; d_gene: TRBD2; CDR3nt: TGTGCCAGCAGCCGGACTAGCGGGATATCCTACGAGCAGTACTTC; CDR3aa: CASSRTSGISYEQYF
v_gene: TRBV11-2; len: 13; j_gene: TRBJ1-2; d_gene: TRBD1; CDR3nt: TGTGCCAGCAGCTTCCCAGGGGGCGATGGCTACACCTTC; CDR3aa: CASSFPGGDGYTF